The T cell receptor (beta chain) described here comes from a study of shared T cell receptors in the human thymus (dated by TCRdb to the early 2020s). About the full investigation: The study examined how self-reactive, shared T-cell receptor alpha chains are generated in the human thymus.

Library creation used the immunoSEQ multiplex PCR assay. TCRdb mirrors the immuneACCESS table, restricted to in-frame sequences. Some clones are absent from its copies; in checked studies, under half trace to an unresolved V gene, and the reason for the others is unknown. In this sample the table shows about 660,000 clones, around 89% of which occur a single time. 0.0095% to 0.011% of the sample is in the top ten clones. Germline trimming: 0 bases from V, 5 bases from J; junction bases outside gene matches: 7. CDR3 length: 16 amino acids, cysteine to phenylalanine. CDR3 DNA only is kept here, 48 bases in frame from base 1. The germline V gene encodes CDR1 MNHEY and CDR2 SVGAGI. As for this clone: Its antigen is unknown. Base qualities are not at hand, and no much larger clone is one base apart.

These same records also appear under a second study, on human thymus T cells. The second study also describes: The donors were immunologically healthy infants in Finland who had open corrective cardiac surgery for congenital heart defects. Thymus tissue was collected as surgical resects that were removed during corrective cardiac surgery. Usage of V and J gene segments appeared to be biased in both the thymic and the peripheral blood repertoires. The related research reported highly overlapping thymic TCR repertoires among unrelated individuals. The study used roughly eight infant thymus samples plus four related peripheral blood samples to characterize TCR alpha and beta repertoires. Donor ages ranged from about 6 to 250 days, and the cohort comprised six or seven male and two female infants. Thymocytes were released mechanically from tissue and stored at -70 °C as pellets of 10-30 million cells. A QIAsymphony instrument was used to extract genomic DNA from frozen cell pellets. TCRB and TCRAD loci were amplified from a standardized quantity of quality-controlled genomic DNA using the immunoSEQ multiplex PCR assay. Amplicons spanned the V(D)J region at a length sufficient to cover the CDR3 and identify V and J genes. The amplicons were sequenced on an Illumina platform via the commercial immunoSEQ service. Primer bias and sequencing errors were corrected as previously described, and TCRAD and TCRB were defined on the basis of the IMGT database. The repertoires were analysed using immunoSEQ Analyzer 3.0 and VDJTools for basic statistics, V/J segment usage, diversity estimates, rarefaction and pairwise overlap. To estimate diversity, the Chao1, ChaoE, Efron-Thisted, Shannon and inverse Simpson indices were applied, and diversity was also estimated on datasets down-sampled to the smallest sample. For repertoire overlap, CDR3 nucleotide sequence, V gene and J gene had to match strictly, and clustering was done by Jaccard-based multidimensional scaling. On average, thymus samples yielded about 730,000 unique TCRB clonotypes, whereas blood samples yielded about 84,000.

The receptor chain draws on TRBV6-5 and TRBJ2-1, with 7 bases matching TRBD2. The TCR was taken from a boy in the first two years of life with a congenital heart defect. Donor details come from another sample of the same person, matched by shared clones. Sequencing was carried out using thymocytes. The DNA is TGTGCCAGCAGTTACTCGGGGGGGTCGGGGAACAATGAGCAGTTCTTC. This translates into CASSYSGGSGNNEQFF.